The present entry profiles one TCR beta chain with its context. A J-beta primer mix and a sample-barcoded 5' primer were used in a second PCR of about 7 to 12 cycles. Using its own MiXCR run on the 5' RACE reads, TCRdb lists one record per CDR3 protein. The data show hundreds of thousands of distinct CDR3 sequences, more than 40% seen once. These data belong to a study of blood T cells in healthy people across ages. This CDR3 comprises 15 residues. V was clipped by 7 bases and J by 5 bases, with 18 bases between them. Sequencing used blood. The V and J genes are TRBV12-3 or TRBV12-4 and TRBJ1-5; D might be TRBD1 (5 bases). The clonotype originates from a woman aged 60-70 years in good health. The CDR3: CASKQSRDGDQPQHF. In DNA, the CDR3 is TGTGCCAGCAAACAGTCCCGGGACGGCGATCAGCCCCAGCATTTT.